These 30 T cell receptor beta chains were all obtained from the same sample, sequenced in a study of early T cells in non-severe SARS-CoV-2 infection. TCRdb independently ran MiXCR on the 5' RACE reads; one entry per CDR3 protein. The sample has more than 95,000 distinct CDR3 sequences, about 15% seen once; the top ten hold about a fifth. Sequenced material: whole blood. These receptors were collected from an adult who was a healthcare worker with PCR-confirmed SARS-CoV-2 infection or an uninfected control (not recorded which).

The chain uses TRBV11-2 and TRBJ2-7, with D uncertain. The germline CDR1 and CDR2 sequences are SGHAT and FQNNGV. Trimming took 6 bases from V and 5 from J, leaving 8 bases between them. This CDR3 spans 11 amino acids. CDR3 DNA sequence: TGTGCCAGCAGACTATCTAACGAGCAGTACTTC. It translates to CASRLSNEQYF.

The V gene is TRBV20-1, the J gene TRBJ1-2, with D unresolved. This CDR3 has 11 residues. Trimming pared 6 bases from V and 6 bases from J, leaving 11 bases between. CDR1 DFQATT and CDR2 SNEGSKA come from the germline V gene (reference sequence). CDR3 amino acids: CSASQAHGYTF. The CDR3, as DNA: TGCAGTGCAAGTCAGGCCCATGGCTACACCTTC.

The rearrangement uses TRBV10-1 and TRBJ2-1; D remains ambiguous. The CDR3 is 9 amino acids. V was shortened by 3 bases and J by 12 bases, with 3 bases between the two germline ends. The V gene's germline CDR1 is WNHNN and CDR2 SYGVQD (reference sequence). In DNA, the CDR3 is TGCGCCAGCAGTGAATGGCAGTTCTTC. Its protein is CASSEWQFF.

The chain has TRBV27 and TRBJ1-1, with D perhaps TRBD1 (5 bases). The CDR3 has 15 residues. Between the trimmed V and J ends, which lost 6 bases and 1 base, there was a span of 15 bases. Germline V gives CDR1 MNHEY, CDR2 SMNVEV (reference sequence). CDR3 in amino acids: CASRRSQGENTEAFF. The CDR3 DNA sequence: TGTGCCAGCAGAAGATCACAAGGGGAGAACACTGAAGCTTTCTTT.

The chain uses TRBV29-1 and TRBJ1-2; D remains unclear. In germline, CDR1 is SQVTM, CDR2 ANQGSEA. The CDR3 runs 13 residues. Trimming took 3 bases from V and 3 from J, leaving 11 bases between them. For the CDR3, the DNA is TGCAGCGTTGATAGAGGGAGTGACTATGGCTACACCTTC. Protein sequence: CSVDRGSDYGYTF.

This clonotype has more than one count but fewer than ten. J is TRBJ2-1 and V is TRBV4-1; 9 bases align to TRBD1. Germline V lookup: CDR1 MGHRA, CDR2 YSYEKL. V dropped 0 bases and J dropped 5; count of bases not matched to a gene: 11. This CDR3 spans 18 amino acids. The CDR3 spells CASSQDRGGTGSNNEQFF. The DNA for the CDR3 is TGCGCCAGCAGCCAAGATCGGGGCGGGACAGGGTCCAACAATGAGCAGTTCTTC.

This clonotype was counted between two and nine times. The rearrangement uses TRBV10-3 and TRBJ1-4; TRBD1 is a possible D gene (5 bases). CDR1 is ENHRY, CDR2 SYGVKD, per germline. This CDR3 spans 16 amino acids. Between the trimmed V and J ends, which lost 2 bases and 1 base, there was a span of 11 bases. This CDR3 reads CAISETTGQTNEKLFF. CDR3 DNA: TGTGCCATCAGTGAGACTACAGGCCAAACTAATGAAAAACTGTTTTTT.

This clonotype occurred a few times. The chain employs TRBV7-3 and TRBJ2-3; no clear D. Trimming left V 4 bases short and J 2 bases short, with 4 bases between. Germline loops: CDR1 SGHTA, CDR2 FQGTGA. The CDR3 extends over 12 amino acids. Here the CDR3 reads CASSYNTDTQYF. As DNA, the CDR3 is TGTGCCAGCAGCTATAACACAGATACGCAGTATTTT.

This clonotype was detected only a few times. The chain has TRBV27 and TRBJ2-2, with D uncertain. Per the germline V gene, CDR1 is MNHEY and CDR2 is SMNVEV (reference sequence). The CDR3 spans 19 residues. The ends were cut back, 0 bases at V and 7 bases at J, with 24 bases in the middle. The CDR3 coding sequence is TGTGCCAGCAGTTTATCGCCTTCAACGAGTCCACCGCAGATCGGGGAGCTGTTTTTT. Its protein product is CASSLSPSTSPPQIGELFF.

This clonotype was recorded many times. The rearrangement uses TRBV5-1 and TRBJ1-6; no definite D call. The CDR3 runs 16 residues. Per germline, CDR1 SGHRS and CDR2 YFSETQ. V lost 4 bases to trimming and J lost 0 bases, with 11 bases between them. The CDR3 loop reads CASSPNRASYNSPLHF. The CDR3 coding sequence is TGCGCCAGCAGCCCAAACCGGGCCTCCTATAATTCACCCCTCCACTTT.

The chain carries TRBV3-2 and TRBJ2-6. TRBV3-2 is assigned pseudogene status. The CDR3 covers 16 residues. CDR3 DNA sequence: TGTGCCAGCAGCCAAGAAACACGCTCTGGGACCAACGTCCTGACTTTC. Translation gives CASSQETRSGTNVLTF.

The chain couples TRBV5-1 to TRBJ2-2; D remains unclear. The CDR3 consists of 16 residues. Deletions cut 1 base from V and 5 bases from J, with 15 bases between. Germline assignment: CDR1 SGHRS and CDR2 YFSETQ. The CDR3 bases are TGCGCCAGCAGCTTGATGGCAAGTTTCAGTACCGGGGAGCTGTTTTTT. Amino acids: CASSLMASFSTGELFF.

This clonotype has a handful of counts. This sequence joins TRBV3-1 and TRBJ1-2; no firm D call. Germline-derived CDR1 and CDR2 are LGHDT and YNNKEL (reference sequence). This CDR3 comprises 11 residues. Trimming cost V 1 base and J 7 bases, with 4 bases left between them. CDR3 coding DNA: TGTGCCAGCAGCCAAGCGGGTGGCTACACCTTC. Encoded protein: CASSQAGGYTF.

This clonotype occurred a few times. This chain uses TRBV5-1 with TRBJ2-3, with 11 nucleotides matching TRBD2. Per the germline V gene, CDR1 is SGHRS and CDR2 is YFSETQ. J gave up 3 bases and V 4 bases, and 10 bases lay outside the gene matches. The CDR3 runs to 17 residues. CDR3 loop: CASSPLSGGAGTDTQYF. CDR3 sequence (DNA): TGCGCCAGCAGCCCCCTTAGCGGGGGGGCGGGGACAGATACGCAGTATTTT.

This clonotype was detected a few times. The chain uses TRBV11-2 and TRBJ2-7, with D tentatively TRBD2 (6 bases). The germline CDR1 and CDR2 sequences are SGHAT and FQNNGV. V lost 0 bases to trimming and J lost 7 bases, with 10 bases between them. CDR3 length: 13 residues. The CDR3: CASSLDRAGEQYF. CDR3 in DNA: TGTGCCAGCAGCTTAGACAGGGCGGGGGAGCAGTACTTC.

This CDR3 reads CASTSGRADYGYTF. The DNA of the CDR3 is TGCGCCAGCACATCGGGAAGGGCGGACTATGGCTACACCTTC. V gene TRBV10-2 combines with J gene TRBJ1-2; no definite D call. Trimming shortened V by 7 bases and J by 3 bases, and 15 bases separated the two germline ends. This CDR3 region has 14 residues. Germline V gene lookup returns CDR1 WSHSY and CDR2 SAAADI.

This chain links TRBV3-1 with TRBJ1-1; a possible D gene is TRBD1 (5 bases). V was shortened by 0 bases and J by 4 bases, with 12 bases between the two germline ends. Germline V CDR1 and CDR2: LGHDT, YNNKEL (reference sequence). This CDR3 spans 15 amino acids. The CDR3, as DNA: TGTGCCAGCAGCCAAGAAAGGGGAAGGAGCACTGAAGCTTTCTTT. As protein: CASSQERGRSTEAFF.

This clonotype was recorded a few times. V is TRBV12-5 and J is TRBJ2-7; 9 positions match TRBD1. CDR1 LGHNT and CDR2 FRNRAP come from the germline V gene. CDR3 length: 14 residues. V shed 7 bases, J shed 4 bases, and the junction held 8 bases outside the gene matches. The CDR3 bases are TGTGCTAGTGCTCTACAGGGGGCCGGATACGAGCAGTACTTC. Translating gives CASALQGAGYEQYF.

This clonotype showed up many times. The chain's CDR3 is CASSFQGSQPQHF. Written as DNA, the CDR3 is TGTGCCAGCAGTTTCCAGGGGTCTCAGCCCCAGCATTTT. The genes are TRBV12-3 or TRBV12-4 and TRBJ1-5, with D possibly matching TRBD1 (6 bases). Trimming stripped 3 bases from V and 6 bases from J, with 9 bases between. The CDR3 has 13 residues.

The rearrangement uses TRBV12-3 or TRBV12-4 and TRBJ2-2; no clear D. This CDR3 region has 14 residues. Deletions cut 5 bases from V and 1 base from J, with 8 bases between. Here the CDR3 DNA reads TGTGCCAGCAGTCCCTTCAGGAACACCGGGGAGCTGTTTTTT. Its translation is CASSPFRNTGELFF.

This clonotype was found a few times. The J gene is TRBJ2-3, the V gene TRBV7-8; perhaps D is TRBD1 or TRBD2 (5 bases each). V shed 6 bases and J shed 4 bases, with 17 bases lying between them. CDR3 size: 15 residues. Germline CDR1 is SGHVS and CDR2 is FQNEAQ. The DNA for the CDR3 is TGTGCCAGCAGTACAGATCCTCGGGGCGCAGATACGCAGTATTTT. Translated: CASSTDPRGADTQYF.

In its sample, this clonotype was seen a few times. The chain recombines TRBV12-3 or TRBV12-4 with TRBJ2-2; D is perhaps TRBD2 (5 bases). With 4 bases removed from V and 0 bases from J, the gap between germline ends came to 15 bases. The CDR3 sequence is 17 residues long. The CDR3: CASSSTGSVTNTGELFF. The CDR3 region has the DNA TGTGCCAGCAGTTCCACGGGGAGCGTGACGAACACCGGGGAGCTGTTTTTT.

This clonotype was seen only a few times. This chain connects TRBV2 to TRBJ2-5, with D unresolved. V lost 4 bases and J lost 1, with 4 bases in between. Germline CDR1 reads SNHLY; CDR2 reads FYNNEI. This CDR3 region has 12 residues. CDR3 nucleotides: TGTGCCAGCAGTGCCGCCCAAGAGACCCAGTACTTC. Amino acids: CASSAAQETQYF.

This clonotype appeared a few times. V is TRBV2 and J is TRBJ2-2, with D unclear. The V and J ends lost 4 bases and 3 bases respectively, with 3 bases between them. Germline CDR1 reads SNHLY; CDR2 reads FYNNEI. The CDR3 has 12 residues. The CDR3 nucleotides read TGTGCCAGCAGTGTGCACACCGGGGAGCTGTTTTTT. Translating gives CASSVHTGELFF.

This clonotype was detected a few times. The J gene is TRBJ1-5, the V gene TRBV4-1, with D hard to call. Germline V CDR1 and CDR2: MGHRA, YSYEKL. The CDR3 is 14 residues long. V was pared by 1 base and J by 1 base, with 5 bases between. The CDR3 region has the DNA TGCGCCAGCAGCCAAGGACTCAGCAATCAGCCCCAGCATTTT. Protein: CASSQGLSNQPQHF.

The chain joins TRBV6-1 to TRBJ1-5; D unclear. V dropped 8 bases and J dropped 0 bases, with 8 bases sitting between them. Germline V gene lookup returns CDR1 MNHNS and CDR2 SASEGT. The CDR3 contains 13 residues. CDR3 bases: TGTGCCAGCGTCCCCTATAGCAATCAGCCCCAGCATTTT. Amino acid sequence: CASVPYSNQPQHF.

This clonotype was observed a handful of times. V usage is TRBV19 and J usage is TRBJ1-2, with D tentatively TRBD1 (6 bases). The V and J ends lost 3 bases and 7 bases respectively, with 21 bases between them. CDR1 LNHDA and CDR2 SQIVND come from the germline V gene (reference sequence). The CDR3 runs 16 residues. The CDR3 here is CASSIGDNTRTGGYTF. The DNA for the CDR3 is TGTGCCAGTAGTATTGGGGACAATACTAGGACGGGTGGCTACACCTTC.

This clonotype occurred a few times. This chain uses TRBV3-1 with TRBJ1-6; D is perhaps TRBD1 (5 bases). The CDR3 runs 13 residues. Germline assignment: CDR1 LGHDT and CDR2 YNNKEL (reference sequence). V was clipped by 4 bases and J by 10 bases, with 11 bases between them. This CDR3 is CASSPRGVSPLHF. CDR3 nucleotides: TGTGCCAGCAGCCCCCGAGGGGTATCACCCCTCCACTTT.

The CDR3 protein is CASRVGGAIYNEQFF. CDR3 DNA sequence: TGTGCCAGCAGAGTCGGGGGGGCAATCTACAATGAGCAGTTCTTC. The chain combines TRBV2 with TRBJ2-1; 8 bases fit TRBD2. V shed 6 bases, J shed 3 bases, and the junction held 7 bases outside the gene matches. The germline CDR1 and CDR2 sequences are SNHLY and FYNNEI. CDR3 length: 15 amino acids.

This clonotype occurred once. The chain uses TRBV5-1 and TRBJ1-1; no clear D gene. The CDR3 length is 14 residues. V was shortened by 4 bases and J by 1 base, with 11 bases between the two germline ends. The germline CDR1 and CDR2 sequences are SGHRS and YFSETQ. In nucleotides, the CDR3 is TGCGCCAGCAGCCCCCTGGCAGGGAACACTGAAGCTTTCTTT. It yields the protein CASSPLAGNTEAFF.